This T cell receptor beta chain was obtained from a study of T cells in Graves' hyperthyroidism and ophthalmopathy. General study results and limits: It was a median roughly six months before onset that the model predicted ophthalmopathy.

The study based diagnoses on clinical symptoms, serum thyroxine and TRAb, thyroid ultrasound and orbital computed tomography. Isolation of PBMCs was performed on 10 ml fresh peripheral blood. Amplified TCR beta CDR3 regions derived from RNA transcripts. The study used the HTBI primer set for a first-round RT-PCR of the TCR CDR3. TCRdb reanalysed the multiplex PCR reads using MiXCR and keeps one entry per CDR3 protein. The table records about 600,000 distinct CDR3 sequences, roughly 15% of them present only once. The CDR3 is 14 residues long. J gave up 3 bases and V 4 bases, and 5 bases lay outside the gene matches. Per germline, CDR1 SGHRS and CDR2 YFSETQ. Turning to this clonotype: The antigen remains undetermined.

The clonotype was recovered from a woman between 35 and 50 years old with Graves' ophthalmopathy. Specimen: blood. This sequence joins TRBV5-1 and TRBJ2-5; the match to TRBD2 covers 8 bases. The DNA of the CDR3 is TGCGCCAGCAGCATCGGGGGGGCCGAAGAGACCCAGTACTTC. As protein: CASSIGGAEETQYF.